This note documents a single TCR beta chain sequence. Its antigen is unidentified. V dropped 7 bases and J dropped 4; count of bases not matched to a gene: 3. The CDR3 is made up of 12 amino acids. CDR1 and CDR2 from the germline V gene are SEHNR and FQNEAQ (reference sequence). The sample is drawn from a study of cytomegalovirus exposure and HLA in healthy donors. Study at large: Researchers previously reported finding just under 120 million unique TCR beta sequences from 170 million or so T cells. Study findings and constraints: While the bulk of TCR sequences proved rare, some public TCRs turned up in many donors.

PCR amplification relied on 60 Vbeta primers (plus 13 Jbeta primers). Method: immunoSEQ multiplex PCR; TCRdb's copy keeps in-frame clones and lacks some. Of 90,000 to 130,000 clones in the sample, about 70% were seen once. This sequence was found in a woman in her 30s in good health and CMV-seronegative. The source material was PBMCs. The V call is TRBV7-9, the J call TRBJ2-7, with 8 bases matching TRBD1. DNA of the CDR3: TGTGCCAGCAACACAGGGGGTTACGAGCAGTACTTC. Its translation: CASNTGGYEQYF.